These T cell receptor beta chains were read from a single sample in a study of blood T cell repertoires in COVID-19. Sequenced by immunoSEQ multiplex PCR; TCRdb stores in-frame clones only, minus some. The sample lists about 250,000 clones; about 88% were seen once. The sample was PBMCs or T cells enriched from blood (not recorded which). The receptors were sampled from a woman between 50 and 59 years old who had been exposed to COVID-19. Both conserved end residues are part of each CDR3. The D gene is left open where the match is weak. For some rows the clone size is stated as once, few or many, or as a class when expanded; others skip it.

size,V,J,D,CDR3,DNA
NA,TRBV10-2,TRBJ1-2,TRBD1,CASSPGQANYGYTF,TGCGCCAGCTCGCCCGGACAGGCTAACTATGGCTACACCTTC
few,TRBV29-1,TRBJ1-1,TRBD1,CSVEGDRGNTEAFF,TGCAGCGTTGAAGGGGACAGGGGGAACACTGAAGCTTTCTTT
NA,TRBV30,TRBJ1-3,NA,CAWSIQFPVDTIYF,TGTGCCTGGAGTATCCAATTCCCCGTAGACACCATATATTTT
NA,TRBV10-3,TRBJ1-5,NA,CAISRGDQPQHF,TGTGCCATCTCCAGGGGCGATCAGCCCCAGCATTTT
NA,TRBV21-1,TRBJ1-3,NA,CAPTSRQLSGNTIYF,TGTGCCCCTACTTCTAGGCAGCTATCTGGAAACACCATATATTTT
NA,TRBV28,TRBJ1-1,NA,CASSTGNTEAFF,TGTGCCAGCAGCACGGGGAACACTGAAGCTTTCTTT
few,TRBV19,TRBJ1-1,TRBD1,CATARGQVSTEAFF,TGTGCCACCGCCCGGGGACAGGTTTCCACTGAAGCTTTCTTT
once,TRBV5-1,TRBJ2-3,NA,CASSLGGIQLTDTQYF,TGCGCCAGCAGCTTGGGGGGCATTCAACTCACAGATACGCAGTATTTT
once,TRBV6-1,TRBJ1-5,NA,CASSERGFNQPQHF,TGTGCCAGCAGTGAAAGAGGTTTCAATCAGCCCCAGCATTTT
NA,TRBV6-1,TRBJ1-1,TRBD1,CASSEATGQRNTEAFF,TGTGCCAGCAGTGAAGCAACGGGACAGAGGAACACTGAAGCTTTCTTT
once,TRBV4-3,TRBJ2-1,TRBD2,CASSQDRTSGGVFSYNEQFF,TGCGCCAGCAGCCAAGACCGGACTAGCGGGGGGGTTTTCTCCTACAATGAGCAGTTCTTC
NA,TRBV6-5,TRBJ2-3,NA,CASSYRTGYTDTQYF,TGTGCCAGCAGTTACCGTACAGGATACACAGATACGCAGTATTTT
NA,TRBV12-3/TRBV12-4,TRBJ1-2,TRBD1,CASSPDRVTGYTF,TGTGCCAGCAGCCCAGACAGGGTGACTGGCTACACCTTC
NA,TRBV12-5,TRBJ2-3,TRBD1,CASGPGQGIATQYF,TGTGCTAGTGGTCCTGGACAGGGTATTGCTACGCAGTATTTT
once,TRBV2,TRBJ1-5,TRBD1,CASQGQSNQPQHF,TGTGCCAGCCAGGGACAGAGCAATCAGCCCCAGCATTTT
NA,TRBV12-5,TRBJ2-7,TRBD1,CASGFLAGTAEQYF,TGTGCTAGTGGGTTTCTTGCCGGGACAGCTGAGCAGTACTTC
NA,TRBV2,TRBJ1-1,NA,CASSVGPPDTEAFF,TGTGCCAGCAGTGTTGGGCCCCCGGACACTGAAGCTTTCTTT
NA,TRBV12-5,TRBJ1-2,NA,CASGYGDRNYGYTF,TGTGCTAGTGGTTACGGCGACAGAAACTATGGCTACACCTTC
NA,TRBV18,TRBJ1-1,TRBD1,CASSPPGQSNTEAFF,TGTGCCAGCTCACCACCGGGACAGTCGAACACTGAAGCTTTCTTT
NA,TRBV7-8,TRBJ1-2,TRBD1,CASSSYQGADGYTF,TGTGCCAGCAGCTCCTACCAGGGGGCGGATGGCTACACCTTC
few,TRBV7-9,TRBJ1-1,TRBD1,CASSGTGLNTEAFF,TGTGCCAGCAGCGGGACAGGGCTGAACACTGAAGCTTTCTTT
once,TRBV5-1,TRBJ1-2,TRBD1,CASSPSTGEVRGYTF,TGCGCCAGCAGCCCGTCGACAGGGGAAGTGAGGGGCTACACCTTC
NA,TRBV15,TRBJ1-4,TRBD1,CATSRGDRAEATNEKLFF,TGTGCCACCAGCAGAGGGGACAGGGCGGAGGCAACTAATGAAAAACTGTTTTTT
once,TRBV2,TRBJ1-5,NA,CAGALGSNQPQHF,TGTGCCGGGGCACTGGGGAGCAATCAGCCCCAGCATTTT
NA,TRBV2,TRBJ2-3,NA,CASSADNTDTQYF,TGTGCCAGCAGTGCGGACAACACAGATACGCAGTATTTT
NA,TRBV9,TRBJ2-3,TRBD1,CASSVGTGTADTQYF,TGTGCCAGCAGCGTCGGGACAGGGACCGCGGATACGCAGTATTTT
NA,TRBV4-3,TRBJ2-2,TRBD1,CASSGTGAGELFF,TGCGCCAGCAGCGGGACAGGGGCCGGGGAGCTGTTTTTT
NA,TRBV9,TRBJ2-3,TRBD2,CASSVGGTSGANTQYF,TGTGCCAGCAGCGTTGGGGGTACTAGCGGGGCAAATACGCAGTATTTT
NA,TRBV10-3,TRBJ1-4,TRBD1,CAAAGTGDEKLFF,TGTGCCGCCGCCGGGACAGGGGATGAAAAACTGTTTTTT
NA,TRBV7-9,TRBJ1-1,NA,CASSLVGGGTEAFF,TGTGCCAGCAGCTTAGTGGGGGGAGGCACTGAAGCTTTCTTT
NA,TRBV3-1/TRBV3-2,TRBJ2-7,TRBD2,CASSQSGGSYEQYF,TGTGCCAGCAGCCAAAGCGGGGGCTCCTACGAGCAGTACTTC
NA,TRBV9,TRBJ1-1,TRBD1,CASSVEGQYTEAFF,TGTGCCAGCAGCGTAGAGGGACAGTACACTGAAGCTTTCTTT
once,TRBV19,TRBJ1-1,NA,CASSLQGGGTEAFF,TGTGCCAGTAGTTTACAGGGAGGGGGCACTGAAGCTTTCTTT
NA,TRBV2,TRBJ1-1,TRBD1,CASIGTGKDAFF,TGTGCCAGCATCGGGACAGGGAAAGACGCTTTCTTT
NA,TRBV29-1,TRBJ1-2,TRBD1,CSVLDREGYGYTF,TGCAGCGTACTGGACAGGGAGGGCTATGGCTACACCTTC
NA,TRBV5-4,TRBJ1-2,NA,CASTRDRDYGYTF,TGTGCCAGCACCCGTGATCGGGACTATGGCTACACCTTC
once,TRBV5-6,TRBJ1-3,TRBD1,CASSPRTGQGPIYF,TGTGCCAGCAGCCCTAGGACAGGGCAGGGGCCCATATATTTT
NA,TRBV7-8,TRBJ2-7,TRBD2,CASSPSSASGFYEQYF,TGTGCCAGCAGCCCATCGTCAGCTAGCGGATTTTACGAGCAGTACTTC
NA,TRBV7-9,TRBJ2-7,NA,CASRQGSYEQYF,TGTGCCAGCAGACAGGGTTCCTACGAGCAGTACTTC
NA,TRBV6-5,TRBJ1-1,TRBD1,CATTGAGGRNTEAFF,TGTGCCACCACCGGGGCAGGGGGAAGGAACACTGAAGCTTTCTTT
NA,TRBV7-2,TRBJ2-7,NA,CASSLAAANYEQYF,TGTGCCAGCAGCTTGGCTGCGGCAAACTACGAGCAGTACTTC